Detailed here is one T cell receptor (beta chain). Its specific antigen is unknown. No much larger clone exists at a distance of one base, and base qualities are not known. The data were taken from a study of cytomegalovirus exposure and HLA in healthy donors (dated by TCRdb to the late 2010s). Some background on the complete study: According to an earlier analysis of 587 of the donors, 150 million to 200 million T cells yielded over 100 million unique TCR beta sequences and 276 Gb of sequence data. Roughly 300 gigabases of sequencing data and 91 million or so unique TCR sequences made up an early release that covered approximately 620 HLA-typed donors. Of the roughly 420 genotyped donors, 75% to 85% were placed in the genetic ancestry cluster associated with self-reported Caucasian donors. The study aimed to test whether cataloging public T cell receptors could reveal signatures of past pathogen exposure. The study profiled the T cell repertoires of about 720 subjects by immunosequencing and related them to cytomegalovirus serostatus. A separate validation cohort of about 110 different subjects was used in addition to the roughly 700-subject first cohort. The study combined high-throughput TCR immunosequencing, statistical association of individual TCRs with disease status, and machine learning to predict cytomegalovirus infection status. To study patterns of TCR occurrence, a later analysis re-analyzed previously published TCR beta repertoires from 650 to 750 donors and added high-resolution HLA genotyping. The later analysis used no new phenotypic data to find candidate immune exposures, relying instead on TCR beta sequences and their occurrence across donors. An earlier analysis of several hundred of the donors applied high-throughput TCR beta sequencing to assess whether each TCR beta V gene segment acted as functional or pseudogenic. Donor age, sex, ethnicity and CMV serostatus were collected together with the repertoire data. In a later genetic analysis, genome-wide SNP genotypes for 398 of the 666 donors were used, and that subset was treated as a discovery cohort. Every repertoire in the discovery cohort had been generated on one and the same sequencing platform. HLA typing included class I and class II loci at four-digit resolution. Typing coverage varied by locus: roughly 620-640 donors for A, B, C, DRB1 and DQB1; approximately 560 for DQA1; approximately 610 for DPA1; around 450 for DPB1. A few DR-DQ haplotypes were treated as single units for association and clustering because of strong linkage in the cohort. Among 300 to 500 genotyped donors of the cohort, an average of roughly 230,000 unique TCR beta nucleotide sequences was sequenced per donor, of which approximately 19% were non-productive. The research as a whole found: The study listed 150 to 200 TCR beta chains as associated with cytomegalovirus. For the cohort, immune exposure information was limited to CMV serostatus. Across donors, most TCR sequences were observed very rarely, whereas some public TCRs were present in many individuals. A cluster of highly shared sequence variants was judged likely to be a technical artifact of the sequencing pipeline. In an earlier analysis of about 540 of the donors, most TCR beta V segments were observed in productive rearrangements about 87% or about 30% of the time, broadly matching IMGT annotations. Because counts were too low, seventeen rarely observed V segments, including chromosome 9 orphons, were left out of the earlier analysis of approximately 580 of the donors. An association between a missense DCLRE1C variant and V-gene and J-gene trimming of TCR beta chains was found in a later genetic analysis and replicated in an independent cohort. The cohort was sequenced for TCR beta chains only, and without alpha or paired-chain data the features that could be detected were limited. A later analysis reported that several top co-occurrence clusters appeared linked to parvovirus B19, influenza, CMV and Epstein-Barr virus. Roughly uniform sequencing depth across donors was assumed in presence/absence analyses, although this assumption may not hold. According to a later analysis, most CMV-associated TCR beta chains appeared to be HLA-restricted, and the HLA associations seemed to be driven largely by CMV exposure. In vitro tests confirmed that a few of the cytomegalovirus-associated TCR beta chains recognize cytomegalovirus antigens. Cytomegalovirus status was reported to be diagnosed by the classifier with high specificity and sensitivity in both the original and validation cohorts. Strong co-occurrence of HLA alleles, especially DR and DQ, made assigning TCR associations to individual alleles difficult. It was suggested by the authors that the approach could potentially be generalized to other disease states and immunological phenotypes. A further reported finding was that TCR beta sequences accurately predicted the HLA-A and HLA-B alleles for most subjects in the first cohort. Linkage disequilibrium might explain the correlated functional status among segregating V segments, but an unknown experimental factor could not be excluded. HLA typing was unavailable for some donors at each locus, so association tests used only the typed subset. In a later analysis, TCR association rates were found to vary across HLA loci, with the most associated TCRs seen for DRB1 alleles and the fewest for HLA-C alleles. In a later analysis, around 17,000 TCR beta sequences were associated with specific HLA alleles at a false discovery rate of 0.05. According to a later genetic analysis, donors in an Asian-associated ancestry cluster had fewer N-insertions in productive TCRs than the roughly 660-donor mean. A later analysis found that HLA-associated TCR beta chains were more clonally expanded and had lower generation probabilities than equally common non-associated chains.

The library came from the immunoSEQ multiplex PCR assay. The multiplex PCR relied on a mix of 60 forward primers for TCR Vbeta segments and 13 reverse primers for TCR Jbeta segments. A multiplex PCR assay on genomic DNA amplified the CDR3 region of rearranged TCR beta genes. The amplified TCR beta libraries were sequenced on the Illumina HiSeq System as 87-base-pair reads. Processing in the source paper ran as follows. In a later analysis, roughly 80 million unique TCR beta chains were counted across the 650 to 750 repertoires, and approximately 9.9 million of these chains were shared by at least two donors. To remove PCR and sequencing errors, raw reads were error-corrected and collapsed into unique sequences using a nearest-neighbor algorithm that merged closely related sequences. To assign V, D and J gene segments, CDR3 sequences were aligned to IMGT reference sequences. For a sequence to be retained, a match of at least six nucleotides to both a V gene segment and a J gene segment was required. Rearrangements were classified as productive when the CDR3 lacked stop codons and remained in frame with V and J, and all other rearrangements were classified as non-productive. CDR3 was defined according to IMGT convention as the region running from the second conserved V-encoded cysteine to the conserved J-encoded phenylalanine. The earlier analysis of about 610 of the donors excluded any sequence lacking an unambiguous match to a single V gene segment. An earlier analysis of almost 600 of the donors classified V segments as functional when productive rearrangements were above 56.7% and as segregating when the standard deviation between donors was above 5%. A statistical classification framework was built to diagnose cytomegalovirus status from the catalog of TCR beta chain sequences. In a later analysis, V and J genes were assigned by comparing TCR nucleotide sequences against IMGT/GENE-DB human TR gene sequences. Using the TCRdist pipeline, a later analysis assigned CDR3 sequences along with most-parsimonious VDJ recombination scenarios. In a later analysis, each TCR beta chain was defined by its CDR3 amino acid sequence together with its V-gene family, and reads without a unique V-gene family were excluded. To address suspected cross-contamination and a sequencing artifact, a later analysis removed roughly 640 highly shared, low-generation-probability nucleotide sequences. In a later analysis, a clonal expansion index was calculated for each public chain from normalized within-repertoire ranks of inferred template counts. Generation probabilities in a later analysis came from a VDJ recombination model fitted to out-of-frame rearrangements, and those results were checked against IGoR. Hypergeometric tests were used in a later analysis to score TCR-TCR, TCR-HLA and TCR-CMV co-occurrence, with a repertoire-size bias correction applied to the TCR pairs. To estimate false discovery rates, a later analysis permuted the HLA or CMV assignments 20 times. A later analysis grouped co-occurring TCRs with DBSCAN, adding TCRdist sequence similarity when clustering within HLA-allele-positive subsets. Repertoires with fewer than 30,000 or more than 120,000 public chains were left out of co-occurrence clustering, as were five repertoires with anomalous nucleotide sharing. TCRdb limited this immuneACCESS table to in-frame rearrangements with V and J called. A share of clones is missing; checked studies link under half to unresolved V genes, and the rest is unexplained. V, J and clone size were drawn from that table, and D and trimming were deduced from the DNA. The sample has some 190,000 clones on record, roughly 77% of them singletons. Around 3.6% of the sample comes from the top ten.

The cohort comprised several hundred healthy bone marrow donors. All cohort members were sampled while nominally healthy, although unrecorded immune exposures were likely present. The donor was CMV seropositive and was included in the group of 250 to 300 seropositive cohort members. A peripheral blood sample was collected from each donor, and TCR beta sequencing was performed on peripheral blood mononuclear cells. The Qiagen DNeasy Blood Extraction Kit was used to extract genomic DNA from the blood cell samples. The sequenced material came from PBMCs. This receptor was taken from a man aged 35 to 55 in good health and CMV-seropositive.

Here the CDR3 is given as CASSLGQGPTDTQYF. The nucleotides read TGTGCCAGTAGTCTCGGACAGGGACCCACAGATACGCAGTATTTT. This chain is built from TRBV19 and TRBJ2-3; TRBD1 aligns with 8 central bases. The CDR3 has 15 amino acids, counting the end cysteine and phenylalanine. CDR3 DNA is the only sequence kept; it has 45 bases, read in frame from the first base. CDR1 LNHDA and CDR2 SQIVND were looked up in the germline V gene (reference sequence). V is pruned by 5 bases and J by 2 bases, leaving 6 bases of the junction without a gene match.